This T cell receptor beta chain was recovered during a study of immune evolution from preneoplasia to lung adenocarcinoma. Trimming pared 0 bases from V and 5 bases from J, leaving 2 bases between. The length of the CDR3 is 11 residues. Germline V gene lookup returns CDR1 SGHDT and CDR2 YYEEEE. Sequencing used immunoSEQ multiplex PCR; TCRdb keeps in-frame clones, though not all of them. This table holds about 21,000 clones, about 80% found once. Notes on this clone: Its antigen is still unknown.

General observations from the study: T cell clonality was higher in KRAS-mutant than EGFR-mutant or wild-type nodules.

The chain links TRBV5-6 to TRBJ2-5, with D unresolved. This TCR was sampled from a person in their 60s with lung adenocarcinoma. The sequenced sample consisted of FFPE invasive lung adenocarcinoma tissue. The DNA for the CDR3 is TGTGCCAGCAGCTTGGCCGAGACCCAGTACTTC. The encoded protein is CASSLAETQYF. Combining the CDR3 with reference TRBV5-6 and TRBJ2-5 gives the whole variable domain DAGVTQSPTHLIKTRGQQVTLRCSPKSGHDTVSWYQQALGQGPQFIFQYYEEEERQRGNFPDRFSGHQFPNYSSELNVNALLLGDSALYLCASSLAETQYFGPGTRLLVL.